Listed here are 20 T cell receptor beta chains from one sample, sequenced in a study of T cell changes during pregnancy in multiple sclerosis. Assay used: immunoSEQ multiplex PCR; TCRdb lists only in-frame clones, some missing. The top ten clones hold approximately 4.5% of a sample with approximately 83,000 clones, about 93% of them seen once. Source: peripheral blood, taken in the first trimester of pregnancy. The receptors shown here come from a female donor with multiple sclerosis, enrolled in a pregnancy study.

The chain is built from TRBV14 and TRBJ2-5, with a possible D match to TRBD2 (6 bases). The CDR3 runs to 15 residues. Trimming took 1 base from V and 9 from J, leaving 18 bases between them. CDR1 and CDR2 from the germline V gene are SGHDN and FVKESK. The DNA for the CDR3 is TGTGCCAGCAGCCAAGTCTCTCCTCTAGGGGAGGCCCAGTACTTC. Protein product: CASSQVSPLGEAQYF.

This chain connects TRBV20-1 to TRBJ2-1; D not certain. The CDR3 extends over 11 amino acids. Germline V gene data show CDR1 as DFQATT and CDR2 as SNEGSKA (reference sequence). V was shortened by 3 bases and J by 7 bases, with 7 bases between the two germline ends. The CDR3 reads CSARPVNEQFF. The CDR3 DNA follows: TGCAGTGCTAGGCCGGTGAATGAGCAGTTCTTC.

As regards this clone: This may stem from a read error, because a much larger clone lies one nucleotide away. This sample includes further DNA sequences coding for the same CDR3. This chain uses TRBV10-3 with TRBJ1-5; 10 positions match TRBD1. This CDR3 is built from 14 residues. The J segment lost 0 bases and the V segment lost 8 bases, leaving 1 base of the junction unmatched. Looked up from germline, CDR1 is ENHRY and CDR2 is SYGVKD. CDR3 amino acids: CAIGTGDSNQPQHF. The CDR3 DNA is TGTGCCATCGGGACAGGGGATAGCAATCAGCCCCAGCATTTT.

This clone was found once. The gene calls are TRBV14 and TRBJ1-5; weak D call: TRBD1 (5 bases). This CDR3 spans 14 amino acids. Germline CDR1 reads SGHDN; CDR2 reads FVKESK. V was cut by 1 base and J by 11 bases, with 15 bases left in between. The CDR3 DNA is TGTGCCAGCAGCCAAGGAGGGGAGGCAAGGGCCCAGCATTTT. It encodes CASSQGGEARAQHF. Full variable domain (rest looked up from reference TRBV14 and TRBJ1-5): EAGVTQFPSHSVIEKGQTVTLRCDPISGHDNLYWYRRVMGKEIKFLLHFVKESKQDESGMPNNRFLAERTGGTYSTLKVQPAELEDSGVYFCASSQGGEARAQHFGDGTRLSIL.

This clone appeared once. The V and J genes are TRBV10-1 and TRBJ2-3; TRBD1 is a possible D gene (6 bases). The V end lost 6 bases, the J end lost 5 bases, and 15 bases lay between the germline ends. The CDR3 consists of 14 residues. Germline-derived CDR1 and CDR2 are WNHNN and SYGVQD (reference sequence). This CDR3 is CASSRTALGDTQYF. The DNA for the CDR3 is TGCGCCAGCAGCCGGACAGCCCTGGGAGATACGCAGTATTTT.

This chain uses TRBV11-2 with TRBJ2-1; maybe TRBD2 (5 bases). Looked up from germline, CDR1 is SGHAT and CDR2 is FQNNGV. Trimming took 8 bases from V and 4 from J, leaving 12 bases between them. The CDR3 is 13 residues long. The CDR3 is CASAAGRYNEQFF. CDR3 DNA sequence: TGTGCCAGCGCTGCGGGCAGATACAATGAGCAGTTCTTC.

This clone has just a few counts. The chain couples TRBV5-6 to TRBJ1-6, with 9 bases matching TRBD1. The CDR3 length is 15 residues. The ends lost 4 bases at V and 8 bases at J; junction bases unmatched: 7. The germline gives CDR1 SGHDT, CDR2 YYEEEE. The CDR3 DNA reads TGTGCCAGCAGCCTGGGACAGGGACTAGATTCACCCCTCCACTTT. Its protein product is CASSLGQGLDSPLHF.

The chain recombines TRBV5-6 with TRBJ1-1; D perhaps matches TRBD1 (6 bases). The CDR3 length is 12 residues. V lost 1 base, J lost 10 bases, and 11 bases lay in between. The V gene's germline CDR1 is SGHDT and CDR2 YYEEEE. This CDR3 reads CASSLQQGRAFF. The CDR3 region has the DNA TGTGCCAGCAGCTTGCAGCAGGGGCGAGCTTTCTTT.

This chain joins TRBV5-1 and TRBJ2-7; tentative D call: TRBD2 (5 bases). Per germline, CDR1 SGHRS and CDR2 YFSETQ. The CDR3 is 16 amino acids. V was shortened by 3 bases and J by 6 bases, with 22 bases between the two germline ends. The CDR3 here is CASSSDPSGLFAEQYF. Written as DNA, the CDR3 is TGCGCCAGCAGCTCGGATCCCAGCGGACTGTTTGCCGAGCAGTACTTC.

This clone was counted a single time. The V and J genes are TRBV5-4 and TRBJ1-2; 9 nucleotides agree with TRBD1. The CDR3 is 16 amino acids. CDR1 SGHNT and CDR2 YYREEE come from the germline V gene (reference sequence). The V gene end was trimmed by 4 bases and the J gene end by 6 bases; junction bases not matched to a gene: 13. The chain's CDR3 is CASSHRDRVLRNGYTF. CDR3 bases: TGTGCCAGCAGCCACCGGGACAGGGTTCTCCGGAATGGCTACACCTTC.

The V gene is TRBV5-3, the J gene TRBJ2-6; D gene uncertain. TRBV5-3 has ORF status, its function being uncertain. The germline V and J ends were trimmed by 1 base and 0 bases, with 8 bases remaining between them. The CDR3 totals 16 residues. Here the CDR3 DNA reads TGTGCCAGAAGCTTGACAGCCTGCTCTGGGGCCAACGTCCTGACTTTC. Protein sequence: CARSLTACSGANVLTF.

This clone has just a few counts. Other DNA sequences in this sample translate to the same CDR3. The V gene is TRBV6-5, the J gene TRBJ1-2; the match to TRBD1 covers 7 bases. The CDR3 is 13 residues long. V lost 3 bases, J lost 8 bases, and 6 bases stayed unmatched. Germline lookup yields CDR1 MNHEY and CDR2 SVGAGI. The CDR3, as DNA: TGTGCCAGCAGTTATCGACAGGGTGGGGGCTACACCTTC. Residues: CASSYRQGGGYTF.

This clone was counted once. The J gene is TRBJ2-1, the V gene TRBV18, with D tentatively TRBD2 (6 bases). The V end lost 2 bases, the J end lost 1 base, and 12 bases lay between the germline ends. The CDR3 runs to 16 residues. Germline V gene sequence: CDR1 KGHSH, CDR2 LQKENI. CDR3 protein: CASSPTSGTSYNEQFF. CDR3 DNA: TGTGCCAGCTCACCAACCTCGGGGACTTCCTACAATGAGCAGTTCTTC.

The rearrangement links TRBV30 to TRBJ2-7; D may be TRBD1 (5 bases). Looked up from germline, CDR1 is GTSNPN and CDR2 is SVGIG (reference sequence). The CDR3 is made up of 12 amino acids. Trimming took 5 bases from V and 3 from J, leaving 11 bases between them. The CDR3 DNA sequence: TGTGCCTGGGGACAAAAAAACTACGAGCAGTACTTC. It codes for CAWGQKNYEQYF.

This clone was observed a handful of times. The genes are TRBV6-5 and TRBJ2-7, with 10 bases that match TRBD1. Germline V CDR1 and CDR2: MNHEY, SVGAGI. After removal of 6 bases from V and 11 bases from J, the junction contained 7 bases not matched to a gene. This CDR3 has 12 amino acids. DNA of the CDR3: TGTGCCAGCAGCTTGACAGGGGGCGCGGAGTACTTC. Protein sequence: CASSLTGGAEYF.

The sample holds one count of this clone. The chain links TRBV18 to TRBJ1-4, with a tentative D call TRBD1 (6 bases). There are 15 residues in the CDR3. V was cut by 1 base and J by 7 bases, with 13 bases left in between. Germline values: CDR1 KGHSH, CDR2 LQKENI. CDR3 nucleotide sequence: TGTGCCAGCTCACCACTGGACAGTAGACGTGAAAAACTGTTTTTT. It is translated as CASSPLDSRREKLFF. Complete variable domain (other parts from reference TRBV18 and TRBJ1-4): NAGVMQNPRHLVRRRGQEARLRCSPMKGHSHVYWYRQLPEEGLKFMVYLQKENIIDESGMPKERFSAEFPKEGPSILRIQQVVRGDSAAYFCASSPLDSRREKLFFGSGTQLSVL.

This chain links TRBV5-6 with TRBJ2-7, with 8 bases fitting TRBD1. Germline V gene lookup returns CDR1 SGHDT and CDR2 YYEEEE. The V and J ends lost 0 bases and 4 bases, in that order; junction bases with no gene match: 6. The CDR3 extends over 15 amino acids. The CDR3 here is CASSLGTGFSYEQYF. In DNA form, the CDR3 reads TGTGCCAGCAGCTTGGGGACAGGGTTTTCTTACGAGCAGTACTTC.

The gene calls are TRBV5-6 and TRBJ2-7; TRBD1 matches at 8 bases. V shed 1 base and J 2 bases; nucleotides not matched to a gene: 14. The CDR3 is made up of 18 amino acids. Germline lookup yields CDR1 SGHDT and CDR2 YYEEEE. In DNA form, the CDR3 reads TGTGCCAGCAGCTTGTATGGCGGTAGGGACAGGACCACCTACGAGCAGTACTTC. Translation gives CASSLYGGRDRTTYEQYF.

This chain uses TRBV29-1 with TRBJ1-5, with 7 bases identical to TRBD1. The V and J ends lost 4 bases and 5 bases, in that order; junction bases with no gene match: 5. The CDR3 sequence is 13 residues long. CDR1 is SQVTM, CDR2 ANQGSEA, per germline. The DNA of the CDR3 is TGCAGCGTTGGGGACAGTCCGGATCAGCCCCAGCATTTT. Translating gives CSVGDSPDQPQHF.

This clone was seen a single time. The chain uses TRBV7-9 and TRBJ2-5; 12 bases fit TRBD2. Germline loops: CDR1 SEHNR, CDR2 FQNEAQ (reference sequence). This CDR3 has 16 amino acids. V lost 1 base to trimming and J lost 5 bases; unmatched junction nucleotides: 5. The CDR3 reads CASSLVASGGAETQYF. CDR3 nucleotide sequence: TGTGCCAGCAGCTTAGTGGCTAGCGGGGGGGCGGAGACCCAGTACTTC.